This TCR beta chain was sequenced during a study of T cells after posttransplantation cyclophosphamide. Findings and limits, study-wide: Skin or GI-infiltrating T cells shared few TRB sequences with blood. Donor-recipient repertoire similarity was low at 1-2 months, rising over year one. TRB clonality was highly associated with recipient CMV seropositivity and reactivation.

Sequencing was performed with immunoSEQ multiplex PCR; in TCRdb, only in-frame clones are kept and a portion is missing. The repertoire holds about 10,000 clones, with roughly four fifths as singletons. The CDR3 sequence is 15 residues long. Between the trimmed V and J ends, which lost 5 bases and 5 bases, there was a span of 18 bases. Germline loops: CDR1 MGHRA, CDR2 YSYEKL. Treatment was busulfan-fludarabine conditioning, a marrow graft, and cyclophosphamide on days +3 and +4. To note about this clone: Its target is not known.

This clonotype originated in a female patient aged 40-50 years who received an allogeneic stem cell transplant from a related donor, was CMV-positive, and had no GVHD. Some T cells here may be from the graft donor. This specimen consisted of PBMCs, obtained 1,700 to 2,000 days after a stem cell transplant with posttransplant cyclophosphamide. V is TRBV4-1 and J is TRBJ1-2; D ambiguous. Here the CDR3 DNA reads TGCGCCAGCAGCGGCCTATTTCGGGGTATATATGGCTACACCTTC. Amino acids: CASSGLFRGIYGYTF.